The 2 T cell receptor beta chains below were found in one sample sequenced in a study of blood T cell repertoires in COVID-19. Method: immunoSEQ multiplex PCR; TCRdb's copy keeps in-frame clones and lacks some. The table includes under 200,000 clones, about four fifths detected once. Sequenced input: peripheral blood. Every receptor here comes from a woman in her fifties or sixties with COVID-19, enrolled during active disease.

This clone has at least ten counts. This chain joins TRBV6-5 and TRBJ2-7; D may be TRBD1 (6 bases). From germline, CDR1 is MNHEY and CDR2 SVGAGI. This CDR3 comprises 12 residues. Trimming stripped 6 bases from V and 3 bases from J, with 9 bases between. The CDR3 region has the DNA TGTGCCAGCAGACGGGACAACTACGAGCAGTACTTC. Its protein product is CASRRDNYEQYF.

V usage is TRBV7-2 and J usage is TRBJ1-5; D gene unclear. CDR3 length: 11 residues. The germline V gene encodes CDR1 SGHTA and CDR2 FQGNSA. The germline V and J ends were trimmed by 5 bases and 9 bases, with 8 bases remaining between them. This CDR3 reads CASSHSGPQHF. The CDR3 DNA is TGTGCCAGCAGCCATTCGGGGCCCCAGCATTTT. Drawing the rest from reference TRBV7-2 and TRBJ1-5, the complete variable domain is GAGVSQSPSNKVTEKGKDVELRCDPISGHTALYWYRQSLGQGLEFLIYFQGNSAPDKSGLPSDRFSAERTGGSVSTLTIQRTQQEDSAVYLCASSHSGPQHFGDGTRLSIL.